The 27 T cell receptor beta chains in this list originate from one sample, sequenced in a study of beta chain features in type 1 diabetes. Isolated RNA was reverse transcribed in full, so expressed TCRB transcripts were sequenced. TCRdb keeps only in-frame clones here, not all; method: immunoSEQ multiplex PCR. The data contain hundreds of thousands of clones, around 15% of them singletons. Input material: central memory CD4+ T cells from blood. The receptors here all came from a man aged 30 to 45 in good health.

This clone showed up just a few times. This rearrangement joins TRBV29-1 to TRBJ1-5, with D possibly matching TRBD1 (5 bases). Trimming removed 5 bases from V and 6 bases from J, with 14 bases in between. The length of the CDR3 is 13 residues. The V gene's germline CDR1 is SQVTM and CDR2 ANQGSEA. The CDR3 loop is CSVLQVLGQPQHF. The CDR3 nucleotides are TGCAGCGTTCTACAGGTTTTGGGTCAGCCCCAGCATTTT.

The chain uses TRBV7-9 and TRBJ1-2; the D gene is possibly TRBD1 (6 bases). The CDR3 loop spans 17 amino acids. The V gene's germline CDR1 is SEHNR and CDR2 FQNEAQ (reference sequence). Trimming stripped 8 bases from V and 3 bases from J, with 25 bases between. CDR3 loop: CASGHRGRGSSYYGYTF. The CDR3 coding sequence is TGTGCCAGCGGACATAGGGGCAGGGGCTCGTCGTACTATGGCTACACCTTC.

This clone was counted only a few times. The DNA of the CDR3 is TGCGCCAGCTATCCGGGACAGGGGTCAGGCAAAGCTTTCTTT. This gives the protein CASYPGQGSGKAFF. The rearrangement uses TRBV5-1 and TRBJ1-1, with 10 bases matching TRBD1. V shed 7 bases, J shed 9 bases, and the junction held 12 bases outside the gene matches. This CDR3 is built from 14 residues. Germline V CDR1 and CDR2: SGHRS, YFSETQ.

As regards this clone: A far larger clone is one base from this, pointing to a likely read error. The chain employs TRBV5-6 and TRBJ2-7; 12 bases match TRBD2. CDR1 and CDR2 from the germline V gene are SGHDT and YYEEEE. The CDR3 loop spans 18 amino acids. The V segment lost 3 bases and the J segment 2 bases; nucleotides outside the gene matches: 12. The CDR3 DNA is TGTGCCAGCAGCTCAAGGGCTAGCGGGGGGGCGGCTCCCTACGAGCAGTACTTC. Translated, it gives CASSSRASGGAAPYEQYF.

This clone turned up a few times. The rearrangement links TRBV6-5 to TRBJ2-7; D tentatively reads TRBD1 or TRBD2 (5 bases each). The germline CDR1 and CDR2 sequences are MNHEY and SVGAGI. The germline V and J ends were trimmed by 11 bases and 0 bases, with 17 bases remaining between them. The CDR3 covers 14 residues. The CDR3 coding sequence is TGTGCCTCACGCCGGGACGGCAGCTCCTACGAGCAGTACGTC. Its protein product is CASRRDGSSYEQYV.

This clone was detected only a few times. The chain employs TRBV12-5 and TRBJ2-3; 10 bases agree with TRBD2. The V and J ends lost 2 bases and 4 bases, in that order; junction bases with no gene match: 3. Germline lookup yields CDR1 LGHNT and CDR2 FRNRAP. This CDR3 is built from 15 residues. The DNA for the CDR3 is TGTGCTAGTGGTTTGTACAGCGGGGGGGCAGATACGCAGTATTTT. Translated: CASGLYSGGADTQYF.

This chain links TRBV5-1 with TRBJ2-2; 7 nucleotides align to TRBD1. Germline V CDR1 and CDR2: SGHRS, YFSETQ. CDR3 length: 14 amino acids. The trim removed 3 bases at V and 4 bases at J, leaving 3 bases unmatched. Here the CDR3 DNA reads TGCGCCAGCAGCTCGACAGGGTCCACCGGGGAGCTGTTTTTT. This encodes CASSSTGSTGELFF.

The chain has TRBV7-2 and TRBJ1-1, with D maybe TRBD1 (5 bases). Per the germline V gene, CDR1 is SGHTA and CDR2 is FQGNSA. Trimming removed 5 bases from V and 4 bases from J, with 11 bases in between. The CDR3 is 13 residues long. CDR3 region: CASSMGGFTEAFF. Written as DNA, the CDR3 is TGTGCCAGCAGCATGGGGGGGTTCACTGAAGCTTTCTTT.

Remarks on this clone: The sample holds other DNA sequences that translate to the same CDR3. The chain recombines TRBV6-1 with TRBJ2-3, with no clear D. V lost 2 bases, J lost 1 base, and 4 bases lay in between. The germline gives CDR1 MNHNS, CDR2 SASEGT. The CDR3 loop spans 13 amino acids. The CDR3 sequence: CASSELRTDTQYF. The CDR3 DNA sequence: TGTGCCAGCAGTGAACTTCGCACAGATACGCAGTATTTT.

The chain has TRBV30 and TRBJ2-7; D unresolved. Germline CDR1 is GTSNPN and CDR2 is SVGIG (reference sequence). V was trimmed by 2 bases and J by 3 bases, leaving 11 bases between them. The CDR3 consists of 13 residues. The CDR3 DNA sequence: TGTGCCTGGAGTCGAAGTGGGCTCTACGAGCAGTACGTC. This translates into CAWSRSGLYEQYV.

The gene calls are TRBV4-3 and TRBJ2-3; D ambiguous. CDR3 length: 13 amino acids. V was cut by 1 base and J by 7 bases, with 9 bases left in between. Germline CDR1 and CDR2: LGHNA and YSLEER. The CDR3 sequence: CASSQAARNTQYF. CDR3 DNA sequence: TGCGCCAGCAGCCAAGCGGCTAGGAATACGCAGTATTTT.

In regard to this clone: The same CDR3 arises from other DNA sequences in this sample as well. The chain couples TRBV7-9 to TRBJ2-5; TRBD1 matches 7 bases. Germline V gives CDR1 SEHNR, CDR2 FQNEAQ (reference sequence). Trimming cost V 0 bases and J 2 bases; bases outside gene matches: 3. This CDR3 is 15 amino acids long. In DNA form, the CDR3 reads TGTGCCAGCAGCTTAGCGGGGACAGCTCAAGAGACCCAGTACTTC. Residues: CASSLAGTAQETQYF.

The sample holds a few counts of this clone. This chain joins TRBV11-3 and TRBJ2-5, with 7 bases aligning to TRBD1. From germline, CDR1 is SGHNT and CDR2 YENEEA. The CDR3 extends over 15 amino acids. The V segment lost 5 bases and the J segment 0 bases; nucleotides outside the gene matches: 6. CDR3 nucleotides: TGTGCCAGCAGCCCACGACAGGGAGACCAAGAGACCCAGTACTTC. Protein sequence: CASSPRQGDQETQYF.

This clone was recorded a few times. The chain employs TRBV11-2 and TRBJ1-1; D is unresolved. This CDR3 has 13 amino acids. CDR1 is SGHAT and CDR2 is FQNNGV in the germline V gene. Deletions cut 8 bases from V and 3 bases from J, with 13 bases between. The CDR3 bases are TGTGCCAGCTGTTACAGCCCCTACACTGAAGCTTTCTTT. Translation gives CASCYSPYTEAFF. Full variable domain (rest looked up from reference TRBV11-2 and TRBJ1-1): EAGVAQSPRYKIIEKRQSVAFWCNPISGHATLYWYQQILGQGPKLLIQFQNNGVVDDSQLPKDRFSAERLKGVDSTLKIQPAKLEDSAVYLCASCYSPYTEAFFGQGTRLTVV.

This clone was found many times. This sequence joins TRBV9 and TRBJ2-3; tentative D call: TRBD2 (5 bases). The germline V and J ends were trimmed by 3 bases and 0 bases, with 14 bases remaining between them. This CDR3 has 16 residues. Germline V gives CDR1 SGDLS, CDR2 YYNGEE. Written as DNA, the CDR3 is TGTGCCAGCAGCGCCTATAGCGTGGCTAGCACAGATACGCAGTATTTT. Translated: CASSAYSVASTDTQYF.

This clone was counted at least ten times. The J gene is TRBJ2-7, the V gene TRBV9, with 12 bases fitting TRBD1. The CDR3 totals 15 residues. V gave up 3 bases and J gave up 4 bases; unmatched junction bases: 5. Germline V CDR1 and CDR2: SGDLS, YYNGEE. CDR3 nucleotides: TGTGCCAGCAGCGATGGGACAGGGGGCCCTTACGAGCAGTACGTC. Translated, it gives CASSDGTGGPYEQYV.

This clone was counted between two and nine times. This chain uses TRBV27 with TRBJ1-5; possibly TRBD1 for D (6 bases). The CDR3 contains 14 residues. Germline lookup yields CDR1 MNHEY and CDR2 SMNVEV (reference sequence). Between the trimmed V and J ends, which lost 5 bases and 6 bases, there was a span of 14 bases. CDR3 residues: CASSPRDKSQPQHF. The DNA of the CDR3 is TGTGCCAGCAGTCCCCGGGACAAAAGTCAGCCCCAGCATTTT.

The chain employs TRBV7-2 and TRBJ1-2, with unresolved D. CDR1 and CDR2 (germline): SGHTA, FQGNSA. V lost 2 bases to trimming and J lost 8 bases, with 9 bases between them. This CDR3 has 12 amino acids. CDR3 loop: CASSLLGQGYTF. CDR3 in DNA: TGTGCCAGCAGCTTATTAGGTCAGGGCTACACCTTC.

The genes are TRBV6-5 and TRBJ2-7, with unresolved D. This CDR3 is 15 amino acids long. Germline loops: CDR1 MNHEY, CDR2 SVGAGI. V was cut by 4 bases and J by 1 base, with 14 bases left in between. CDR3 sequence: CASSSDLRISYEQYF. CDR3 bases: TGTGCCAGCAGTTCGGACCTACGGATTTCCTACGAGCAGTACTTC.

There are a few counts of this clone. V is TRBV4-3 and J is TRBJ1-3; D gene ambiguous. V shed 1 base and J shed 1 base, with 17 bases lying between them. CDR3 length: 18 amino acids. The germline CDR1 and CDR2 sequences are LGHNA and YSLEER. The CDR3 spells CASSQALSRQGSGNTIYF. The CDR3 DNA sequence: TGCGCCAGCAGCCAAGCCCTTTCCCGACAAGGATCTGGAAACACCATATATTTT.

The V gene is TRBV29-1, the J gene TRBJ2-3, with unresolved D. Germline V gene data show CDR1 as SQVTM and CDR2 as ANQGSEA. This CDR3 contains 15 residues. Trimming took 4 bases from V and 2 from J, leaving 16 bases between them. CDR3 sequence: CSVVQPPLFTDTQYF. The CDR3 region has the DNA TGCAGCGTTGTACAGCCGCCACTTTTCACAGATACGCAGTATTTT.

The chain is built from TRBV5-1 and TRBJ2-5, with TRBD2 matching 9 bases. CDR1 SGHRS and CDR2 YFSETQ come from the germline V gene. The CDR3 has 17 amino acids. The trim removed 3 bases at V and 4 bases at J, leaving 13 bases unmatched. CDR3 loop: CASSSPPRGSGGETQYF. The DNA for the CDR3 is TGCGCCAGCAGCTCCCCTCCCCGGGGTAGCGGGGGAGAGACCCAGTACTTC.

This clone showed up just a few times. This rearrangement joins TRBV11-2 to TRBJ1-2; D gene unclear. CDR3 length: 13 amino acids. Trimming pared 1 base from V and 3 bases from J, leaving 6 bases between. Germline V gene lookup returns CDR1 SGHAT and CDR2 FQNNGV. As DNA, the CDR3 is TGTGCCAGCAGCTTAGGCTACGACTATGGCTACACCTTC. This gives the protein CASSLGYDYGYTF.

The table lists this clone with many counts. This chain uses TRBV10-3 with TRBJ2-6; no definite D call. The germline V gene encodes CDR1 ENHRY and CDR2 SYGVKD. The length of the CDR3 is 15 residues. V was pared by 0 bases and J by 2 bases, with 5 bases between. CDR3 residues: CAISESNPGANVLTF. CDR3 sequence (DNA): TGTGCCATCAGTGAGTCGAACCCTGGGGCCAACGTCCTGACTTTC.

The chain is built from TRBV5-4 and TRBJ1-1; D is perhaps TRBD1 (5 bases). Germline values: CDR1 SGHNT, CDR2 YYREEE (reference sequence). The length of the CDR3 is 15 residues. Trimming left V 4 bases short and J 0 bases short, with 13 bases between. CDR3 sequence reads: CASSGGTPMNTEAFF. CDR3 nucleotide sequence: TGTGCCAGCAGCGGGGGAACACCCATGAACACTGAAGCTTTCTTT.

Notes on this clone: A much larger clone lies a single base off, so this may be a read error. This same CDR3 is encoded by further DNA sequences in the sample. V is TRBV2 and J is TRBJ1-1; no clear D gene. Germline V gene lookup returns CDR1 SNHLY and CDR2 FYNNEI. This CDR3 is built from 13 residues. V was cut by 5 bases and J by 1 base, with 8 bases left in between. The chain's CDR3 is CASSLLENTEAFF. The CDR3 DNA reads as TGTGCCAGCAGTCTACTAGAGAACACTGAAGCTTTCTTT.

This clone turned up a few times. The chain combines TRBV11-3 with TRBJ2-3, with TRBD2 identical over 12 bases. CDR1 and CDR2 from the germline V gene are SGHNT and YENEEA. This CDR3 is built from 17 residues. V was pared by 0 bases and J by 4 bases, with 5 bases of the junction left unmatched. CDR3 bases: TGTGCCAGCAGCTTAGATCTGACTAGCGGGAGCCCAGATACGCAGTATTTT. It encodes CASSLDLTSGSPDTQYF.